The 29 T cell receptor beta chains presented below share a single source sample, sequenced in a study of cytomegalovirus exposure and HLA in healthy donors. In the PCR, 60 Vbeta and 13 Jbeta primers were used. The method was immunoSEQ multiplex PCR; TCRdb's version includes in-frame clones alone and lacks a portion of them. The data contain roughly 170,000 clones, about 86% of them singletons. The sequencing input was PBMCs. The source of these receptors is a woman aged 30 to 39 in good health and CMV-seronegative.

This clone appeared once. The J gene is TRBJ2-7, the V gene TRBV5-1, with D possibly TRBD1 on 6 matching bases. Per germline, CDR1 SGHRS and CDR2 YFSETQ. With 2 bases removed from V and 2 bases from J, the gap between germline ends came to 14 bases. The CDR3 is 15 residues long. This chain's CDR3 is CASSFSRTVTYEQYF. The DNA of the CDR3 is TGCGCCAGCAGCTTCAGCCGGACAGTCACCTACGAGCAGTACTTC. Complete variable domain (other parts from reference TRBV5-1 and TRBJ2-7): KAGVTQTPRYLIKTRGQQVTLSCSPISGHRSVSWYQQTPGQGLQFLFEYFSETQRNKGNFPGRFSGRQFSNSRSEMNVSTLELGDSALYLCASSFSRTVTYEQYFGPGTRLTVT.

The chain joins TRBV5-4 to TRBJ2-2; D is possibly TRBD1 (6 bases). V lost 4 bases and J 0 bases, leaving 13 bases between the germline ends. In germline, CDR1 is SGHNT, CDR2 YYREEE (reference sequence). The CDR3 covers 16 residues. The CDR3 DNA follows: TGTGCCAGCAGCCCCCCCACAGGGTCGAACACCGGGGAGCTGTTTTTT. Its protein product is CASSPPTGSNTGELFF.

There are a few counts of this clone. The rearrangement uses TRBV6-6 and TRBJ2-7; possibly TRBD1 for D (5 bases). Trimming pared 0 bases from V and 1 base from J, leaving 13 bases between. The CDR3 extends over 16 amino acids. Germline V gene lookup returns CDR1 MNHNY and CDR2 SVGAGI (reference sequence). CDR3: CASSYSFQGRSYEQYF. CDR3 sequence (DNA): TGTGCCAGCAGTTACTCGTTCCAGGGTAGGTCCTACGAGCAGTACTTC.

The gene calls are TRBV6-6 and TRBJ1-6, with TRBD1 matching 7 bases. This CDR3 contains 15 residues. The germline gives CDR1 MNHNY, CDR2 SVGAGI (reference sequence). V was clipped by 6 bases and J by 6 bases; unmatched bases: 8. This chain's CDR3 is CASSISGQSNSPLHF. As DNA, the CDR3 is TGTGCCAGCAGCATATCGGGACAGTCTAATTCACCCCTCCACTTT.

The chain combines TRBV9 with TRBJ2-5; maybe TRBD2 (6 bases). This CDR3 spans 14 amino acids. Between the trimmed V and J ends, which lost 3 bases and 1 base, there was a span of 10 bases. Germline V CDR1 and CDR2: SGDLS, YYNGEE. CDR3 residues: CASSGGGTQETQYF. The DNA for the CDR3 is TGTGCCAGCAGCGGCGGAGGGACCCAAGAGACCCAGTACTTC. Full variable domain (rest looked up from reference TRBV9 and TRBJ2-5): DSGVTQTPKHLITATGQRVTLRCSPRSGDLSVYWYQQSLDQGLQFLIQYYNGEERAKGNILERFSAQQFPDLHSELNLSSLELGDSALYFCASSGGGTQETQYFGPGTRLLVL.

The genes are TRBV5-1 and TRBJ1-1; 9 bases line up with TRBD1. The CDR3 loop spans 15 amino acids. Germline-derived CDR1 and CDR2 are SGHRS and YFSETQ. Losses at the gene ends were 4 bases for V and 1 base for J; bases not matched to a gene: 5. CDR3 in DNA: TGCGCCAGCAGCCTAACAGGGGGCTCGAACACTGAAGCTTTCTTT. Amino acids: CASSLTGGSNTEAFF.

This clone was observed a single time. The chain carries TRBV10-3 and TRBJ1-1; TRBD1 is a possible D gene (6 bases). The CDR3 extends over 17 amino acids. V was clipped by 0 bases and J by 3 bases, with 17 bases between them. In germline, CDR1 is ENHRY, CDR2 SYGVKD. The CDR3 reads CAISESVGTPLDTEAFF. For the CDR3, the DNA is TGTGCCATCAGTGAGTCGGTGGGGACACCACTTGACACTGAAGCTTTCTTT.

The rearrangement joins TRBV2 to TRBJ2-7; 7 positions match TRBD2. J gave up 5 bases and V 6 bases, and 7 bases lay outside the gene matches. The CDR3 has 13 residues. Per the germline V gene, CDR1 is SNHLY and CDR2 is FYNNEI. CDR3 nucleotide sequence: TGTGCCAGCAGACGGGACTACTCGGACGAGCAGTACTTC. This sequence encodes CASRRDYSDEQYF.

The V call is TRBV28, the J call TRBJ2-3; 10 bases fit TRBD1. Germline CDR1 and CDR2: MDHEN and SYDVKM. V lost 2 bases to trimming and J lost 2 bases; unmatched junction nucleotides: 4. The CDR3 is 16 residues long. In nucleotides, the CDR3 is TGTGCCAGCAGTTTACCGGGACAGGGGAACACAGATACGCAGTATTTT. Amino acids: CASSLPGQGNTDTQYF.

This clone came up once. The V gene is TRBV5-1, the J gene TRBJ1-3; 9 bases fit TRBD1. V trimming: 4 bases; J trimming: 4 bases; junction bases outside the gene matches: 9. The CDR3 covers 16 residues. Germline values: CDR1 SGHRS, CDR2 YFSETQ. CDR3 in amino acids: CASSATRTGVGNTIYF. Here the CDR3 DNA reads TGCGCCAGCAGCGCGACGAGGACAGGGGTCGGAAACACCATATATTTT.

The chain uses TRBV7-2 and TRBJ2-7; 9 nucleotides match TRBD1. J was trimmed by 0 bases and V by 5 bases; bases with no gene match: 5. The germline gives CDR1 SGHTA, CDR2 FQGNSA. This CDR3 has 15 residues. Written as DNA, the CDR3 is TGTGCCAGCAGCATAGGGACAGGGAGCTCCTACGAGCAGTACTTC. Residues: CASSIGTGSSYEQYF.

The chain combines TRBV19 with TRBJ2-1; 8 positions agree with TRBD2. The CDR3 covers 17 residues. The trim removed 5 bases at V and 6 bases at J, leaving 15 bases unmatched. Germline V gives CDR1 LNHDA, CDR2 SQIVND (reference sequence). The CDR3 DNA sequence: TGTGCCAGTAGTTCCCGGACAAGCGGGAGTTTTCGCAATGAGCAGTTCTTC. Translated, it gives CASSSRTSGSFRNEQFF.

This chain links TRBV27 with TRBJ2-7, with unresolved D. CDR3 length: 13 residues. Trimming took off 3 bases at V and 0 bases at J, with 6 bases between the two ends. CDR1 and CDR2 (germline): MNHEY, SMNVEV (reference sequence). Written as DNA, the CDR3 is TGTGCCAGCAGTTTTGAGTTCTCCTACGAGCAGTACTTC. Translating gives CASSFEFSYEQYF.

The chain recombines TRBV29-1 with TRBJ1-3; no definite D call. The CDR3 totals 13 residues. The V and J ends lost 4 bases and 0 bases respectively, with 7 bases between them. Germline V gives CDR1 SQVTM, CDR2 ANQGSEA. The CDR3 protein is CSVGESSGNTIYF. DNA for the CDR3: TGCAGCGTTGGAGAGAGCTCTGGAAACACCATATATTTT.

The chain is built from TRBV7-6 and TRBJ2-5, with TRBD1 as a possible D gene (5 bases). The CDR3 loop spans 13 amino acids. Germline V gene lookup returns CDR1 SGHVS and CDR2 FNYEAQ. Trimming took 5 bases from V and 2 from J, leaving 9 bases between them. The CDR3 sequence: CASSARQQETQYF. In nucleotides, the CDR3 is TGTGCCAGCAGCGCCCGACAGCAAGAGACCCAGTACTTC.

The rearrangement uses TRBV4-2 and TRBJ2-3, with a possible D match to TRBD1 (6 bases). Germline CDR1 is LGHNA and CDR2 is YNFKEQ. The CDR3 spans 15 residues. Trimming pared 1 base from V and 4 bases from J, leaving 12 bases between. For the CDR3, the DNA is TGTGCCAGCAGCCAAGTAGACAGGAGTGCAGATACGCAGTATTTT. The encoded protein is CASSQVDRSADTQYF.

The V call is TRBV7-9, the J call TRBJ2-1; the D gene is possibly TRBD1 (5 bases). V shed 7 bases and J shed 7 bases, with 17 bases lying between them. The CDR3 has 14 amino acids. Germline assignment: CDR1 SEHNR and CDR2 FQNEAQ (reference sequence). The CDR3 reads CASNPLRAPNEQFF. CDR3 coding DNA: TGTGCCAGCAACCCACTCAGGGCGCCTAATGAGCAGTTCTTC.

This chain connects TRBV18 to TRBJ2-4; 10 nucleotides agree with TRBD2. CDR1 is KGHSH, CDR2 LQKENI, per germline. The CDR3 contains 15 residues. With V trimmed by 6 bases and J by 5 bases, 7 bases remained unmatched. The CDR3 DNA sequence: TGTGCCAGCTCCCCGGGACTAGCGAAAGAAAACATTCAGTACTTC. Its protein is CASSPGLAKENIQYF.

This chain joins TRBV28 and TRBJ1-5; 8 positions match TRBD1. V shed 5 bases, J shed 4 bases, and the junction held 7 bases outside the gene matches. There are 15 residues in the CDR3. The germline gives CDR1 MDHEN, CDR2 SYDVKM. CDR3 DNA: TGTGCCAGCAGTCCCTCGGACAGGGTTAATCAGCCCCAGCATTTT. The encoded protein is CASSPSDRVNQPQHF.

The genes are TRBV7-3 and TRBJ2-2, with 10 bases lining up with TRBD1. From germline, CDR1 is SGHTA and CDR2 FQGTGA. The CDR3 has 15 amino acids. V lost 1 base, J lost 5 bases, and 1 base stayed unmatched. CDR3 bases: TGTGCCAGCAGCTTAATGGGACAGGGGACCGGGGAGCTGTTTTTT. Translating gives CASSLMGQGTGELFF.

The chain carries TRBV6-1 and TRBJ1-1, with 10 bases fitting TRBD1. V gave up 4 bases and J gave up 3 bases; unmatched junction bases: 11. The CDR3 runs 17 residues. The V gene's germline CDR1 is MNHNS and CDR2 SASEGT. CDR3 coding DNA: TGTGCCAGCAGTGCCTTAGACAGGGGGCATAAGGACACTGAAGCTTTCTTT. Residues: CASSALDRGHKDTEAFF.

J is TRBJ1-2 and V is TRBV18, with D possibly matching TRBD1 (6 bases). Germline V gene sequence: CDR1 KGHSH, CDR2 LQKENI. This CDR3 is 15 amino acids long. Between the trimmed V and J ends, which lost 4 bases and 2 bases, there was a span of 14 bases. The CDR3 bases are TGTGCCAGCTCACTCCAAACAGGGCCGAACTATGGCTACACCTTC. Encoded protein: CASSLQTGPNYGYTF.

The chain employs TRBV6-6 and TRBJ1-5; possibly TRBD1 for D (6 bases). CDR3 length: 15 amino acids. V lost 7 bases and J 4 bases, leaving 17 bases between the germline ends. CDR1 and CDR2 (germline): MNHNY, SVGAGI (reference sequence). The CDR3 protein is CASILGGGGNQPQHF. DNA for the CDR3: TGTGCCAGCATCCTGGGAGGGGGTGGAAATCAGCCCCAGCATTTT.

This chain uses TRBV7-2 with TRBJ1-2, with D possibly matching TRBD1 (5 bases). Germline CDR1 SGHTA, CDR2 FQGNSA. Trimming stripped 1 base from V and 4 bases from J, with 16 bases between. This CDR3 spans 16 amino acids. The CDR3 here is CASSLGFHRKLYGYTF. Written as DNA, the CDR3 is TGTGCCAGCAGCTTAGGATTCCACAGGAAACTCTATGGCTACACCTTC.

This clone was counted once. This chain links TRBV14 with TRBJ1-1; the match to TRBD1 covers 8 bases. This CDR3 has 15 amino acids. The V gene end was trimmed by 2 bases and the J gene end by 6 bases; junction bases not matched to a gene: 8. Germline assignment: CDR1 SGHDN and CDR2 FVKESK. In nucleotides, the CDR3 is TGTGCCAGCAGCCAACACAGGGGGGTGGTAGCTGAAGCTTTCTTT. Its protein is CASSQHRGVVAEAFF.

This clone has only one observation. CDR3 sequence reads: CASSSRGAGANVLTF. DNA of the CDR3: TGTGCCAGCAGTTCGCGGGGTGCCGGGGCCAACGTCCTGACTTTC. The rearrangement joins TRBV6-1 to TRBJ2-6, with D possibly matching TRBD2 (6 bases). Germline loops: CDR1 MNHNS, CDR2 SASEGT. Trimming removed 5 bases at V and 4 bases at J, with 12 bases between. CDR3 length: 15 residues.

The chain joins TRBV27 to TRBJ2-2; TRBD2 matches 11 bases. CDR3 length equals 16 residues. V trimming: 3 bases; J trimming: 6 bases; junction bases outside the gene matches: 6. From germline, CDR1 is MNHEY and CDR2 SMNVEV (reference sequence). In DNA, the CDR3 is TGTGCCAGCAGTTTCATTAGCGGGAGGGCCGCCGGGGAGCTGTTTTTT. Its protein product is CASSFISGRAAGELFF.

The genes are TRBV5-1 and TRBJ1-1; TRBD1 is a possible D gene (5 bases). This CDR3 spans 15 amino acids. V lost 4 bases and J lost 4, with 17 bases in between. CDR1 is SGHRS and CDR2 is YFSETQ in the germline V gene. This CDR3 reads CASSTVPTGGTEAFF. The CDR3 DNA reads TGCGCCAGCAGCACGGTCCCGACCGGGGGCACTGAAGCTTTCTTT. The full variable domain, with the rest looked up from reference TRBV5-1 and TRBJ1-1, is KAGVTQTPRYLIKTRGQQVTLSCSPISGHRSVSWYQQTPGQGLQFLFEYFSETQRNKGNFPGRFSGRQFSNSRSEMNVSTLELGDSALYLCASSTVPTGGTEAFFGQGTRLTVV.

The CDR3 nucleotides are TGCGCCAGCAGCCAAGCCGGGACTGAAGAGACCCAGTACTTC. Residues: CASSQAGTEETQYF. The chain has TRBV4-1 and TRBJ2-5, with D possibly TRBD2 on 6 matching bases. V was trimmed by 1 base and J by 3 bases, leaving 9 bases between them. CDR1 is MGHRA and CDR2 is YSYEKL in the germline V gene. CDR3 length equals 14 residues.